These 22 T cell receptor beta chains were all obtained from the same sample, sequenced in a study of T cell responses to AZD1222 COVID-19 vaccine. Clones were read by immunoSEQ multiplex PCR, and TCRdb kept only the in-frame ones, dropping some. The data show about 130,000 clones, 90% to 95% seen once. The sequencing used peripheral blood, collected 28 days after the second AZD1222 dose. The receptors originated from an adult who received the AZD1222 COVID-19 vaccine.

The J gene is TRBJ1-1, the V gene TRBV29-1; TRBD1 agrees at 7 bases. The CDR3 loop spans 14 amino acids. Trimming removed 3 bases from V and 0 bases from J; junction bases left unmatched: 4. CDR1 and CDR2 from the germline V gene are SQVTM and ANQGSEA. CDR3 in amino acids: CSVEGQHMNTEAFF. The CDR3 bases are TGCAGCGTTGAGGGACAGCACATGAACACTGAAGCTTTCTTT. Looking up the rest from reference TRBV29-1 and TRBJ1-1 gives the full variable domain: SAVISQKPSRDICQRGTSLTIQCQVDSQVTMMFWYRQQPGQSLTLIATANQGSEATYESGFVIDKFPISRPNLTFSTLTVSNMSPEDSSIYLCSVEGQHMNTEAFFGQGTRLTVV.

The chain links TRBV18 to TRBJ1-5; D is perhaps TRBD1 (6 bases). Trimming cost V 2 bases and J 5 bases, with 10 bases left between them. CDR1 and CDR2 (germline): KGHSH, LQKENI. The CDR3 consists of 14 residues. CDR3 DNA sequence: TGTGCCAGCTCACCAGAGAGGGGGGATCAGCCCCAGCATTTT. Its translation is CASSPERGDQPQHF.

This clone was recorded once. The genes are TRBV4-1 and TRBJ1-2; perhaps TRBD1 as D (5 bases). The CDR3 contains 17 residues. Germline V gene lookup returns CDR1 MGHRA and CDR2 YSYEKL. V lost 2 bases and J lost 2, with 18 bases in between. The CDR3 reads CASSQLIWTKNNYGYTF. The CDR3 DNA follows: TGCGCCAGCAGCCAACTAATCTGGACAAAGAACAACTATGGCTACACCTTC.

The CDR3 spells CAWSLGGTEAFF. CDR3 nucleotide sequence: TGTGCCTGGAGTCTGGGGGGCACTGAAGCTTTCTTT. This chain uses TRBV30 with TRBJ1-1, with TRBD1 as a possible D gene (5 bases). The ends were cut back, 2 bases at V and 4 bases at J, with 8 bases in the middle. Looked up from germline, CDR1 is GTSNPN and CDR2 is SVGIG (reference sequence). This CDR3 region has 12 residues.

The rearrangement links TRBV9 to TRBJ1-4; possibly TRBD1 for D (6 bases). Germline CDR1 SGDLS, CDR2 YYNGEE. The CDR3 extends over 16 amino acids. V lost 0 bases, J lost 8 bases, and 17 bases lay in between. CDR3 loop: CASSVGFREGEEKLFF. DNA of the CDR3: TGTGCCAGCAGCGTAGGGTTTCGTGAGGGGGAGGAAAAACTGTTTTTT.

This clone was counted only a few times. V gene TRBV6-5 combines with J gene TRBJ2-7; D perhaps matches TRBD1 (6 bases). V was pared by 4 bases and J by 1 base, with 11 bases between. The CDR3 runs to 14 residues. Germline CDR1 MNHEY, CDR2 SVGAGI. The DNA for the CDR3 is TGTGCCAGCAGTTTCCGGGACACATCCTACGAGCAGTACTTC. Translating it yields CASSFRDTSYEQYF.

DNA of the CDR3: TGTGCCAGTAGCACGGGGGGGCAACCCGGCAAGCTGTTTTTT. Translated, it gives CASSTGGQPGKLFF. The chain joins TRBV19 to TRBJ2-2; the match to TRBD2 covers 8 bases. Germline V gene sequence: CDR1 LNHDA, CDR2 SQIVND (reference sequence). The CDR3 contains 14 residues. Germline trimming cut 6 bases from V and 12 bases from J; bases unmatched to any gene: 12.

CDR3 coding DNA: TGTGCCAGCAGCCGGCGATACAGGGAGAATGAGCAGTTCTTC. Its protein is CASSRRYRENEQFF. The chain employs TRBV7-2 and TRBJ2-1; weak D call: TRBD1 (6 bases). V lost 5 bases and J 7 bases, leaving 15 bases between the germline ends. The CDR3 is made up of 14 amino acids. Germline V lookup: CDR1 SGHTA, CDR2 FQGNSA.

The chain joins TRBV19 to TRBJ1-1; D perhaps matches TRBD1 (5 bases). The germline gives CDR1 LNHDA, CDR2 SQIVND (reference sequence). Deletions cut 1 base from V and 4 bases from J, with 13 bases between. CDR3 length equals 15 residues. The CDR3 loop reads CASSIGGTLSTEAFF. The CDR3 DNA follows: TGTGCCAGTAGTATAGGGGGGACCCTGAGCACTGAAGCTTTCTTT. Complete variable domain (other parts from reference TRBV19 and TRBJ1-1): DGGITQSPKYLFRKEGQNVTLSCEQNLNHDAMYWYRQDPGQGLRLIYYSQIVNDFQKGDIAEGYSVSREKKESFPLTVTSAQKNPTAFYLCASSIGGTLSTEAFFGQGTRLTVV.

V usage is TRBV6-5 and J usage is TRBJ2-3, with 7 bases that match TRBD1. This CDR3 is 13 amino acids long. CDR1 MNHEY and CDR2 SVGAGI come from the germline V gene. Unmatched junction bases numbered 2, after V lost 4 bases and J lost 4 bases. CDR3 sequence (DNA): TGTGCCAGCAGTTCAGGGGGTTCAGATACGCAGTATTTT. Its protein is CASSSGGSDTQYF.

The rearrangement joins TRBV19 to TRBJ1-1; D perhaps matches TRBD1 (5 bases). The CDR3 has 16 residues. The V end lost 10 bases, the J end lost 0 bases, and 21 bases lay between the germline ends. The germline CDR1 and CDR2 sequences are LNHDA and SQIVND (reference sequence). The CDR3 DNA sequence: TGTGCCACAACCATAGACAGACCGAGAATGAACACTGAAGCTTTCTTT. Its translation: CATTIDRPRMNTEAFF.

This chain uses TRBV7-2 with TRBJ2-3; 8 bases match TRBD2. V was clipped by 1 base and J by 4 bases; unmatched bases: 4. This CDR3 is built from 15 residues. Germline V lookup: CDR1 SGHTA, CDR2 FQGNSA. CDR3 protein: CASSLDSGGADTQYF. Here the CDR3 DNA reads TGTGCCAGCAGCTTAGACTCGGGGGGGGCAGATACGCAGTATTTT. The full variable domain, rest sourced from reference TRBV7-2 and TRBJ2-3, is GAGVSQSPSNKVTEKGKDVELRCDPISGHTALYWYRQSLGQGLEFLIYFQGNSAPDKSGLPSDRFSAERTGGSVSTLTIQRTQQEDSAVYLCASSLDSGGADTQYFGPGTRLTVL.

This clone was observed a single time. The CDR3 sequence is CASSRIGRTNTEAFF. CDR3 DNA sequence: TGCGCCAGCAGCCGAATAGGACGGACGAACACTGAAGCTTTCTTT. The J gene is TRBJ1-1, the V gene TRBV4-1, with D unresolved. Germline-derived CDR1 and CDR2 are MGHRA and YSYEKL. The CDR3 extends over 15 amino acids. V lost 4 bases and J lost 1, with 13 bases in between.

The rearrangement uses TRBV15 and TRBJ1-2; D gene uncertain. Trimming left V 1 base short and J 8 bases short, with 14 bases between. This CDR3 region has 14 residues. Germline-derived CDR1 and CDR2 are LNHNV and YYDKDF (reference sequence). The CDR3 sequence is CATSRGNSPDGYTF. The CDR3 DNA follows: TGTGCCACCAGCAGAGGCAACAGCCCTGACGGCTACACCTTC.

The V gene is TRBV4-3, the J gene TRBJ2-2; D is undetermined. Germline V gene sequence: CDR1 LGHNA, CDR2 YSLEER. The CDR3 covers 13 residues. Trimming pared 0 bases from V and 7 bases from J, leaving 6 bases between. The CDR3 DNA follows: TGCGCCAGCAGCCAAGAAGGTGGCGGGGAGCTGTTTTTT. Encoded protein: CASSQEGGGELFF.

The CDR3 spells CASSGTNYNEQFF. The CDR3, as DNA: TGTGCCAGCAGCGGGACTAACTACAATGAGCAGTTCTTC. The rearrangement joins TRBV11-2 to TRBJ2-1; 7 positions agree with TRBD2. V lost 5 bases to trimming and J lost 3 bases; unmatched junction nucleotides: 1. The CDR3 covers 13 residues. Germline CDR1 SGHAT, CDR2 FQNNGV.

V and J are TRBV11-2 and TRBJ1-1; D remains unclear. Germline V gene data show CDR1 as SGHAT and CDR2 as FQNNGV. The CDR3 totals 14 residues. Trimming removed 1 base at V and 2 bases at J, with 8 bases between. CDR3 DNA: TGTGCCAGCAGCTTAGGAGGGATAAACACTGAAGCTTTCTTT. Amino acids: CASSLGGINTEAFF.

A word on this clone: The sample has other DNA sequences that encode this CDR3 too. The chain has TRBV13 and TRBJ2-7, with D possibly TRBD2 on 6 matching bases. The germline CDR1 and CDR2 sequences are PRHDT and FYEKMQ (reference sequence). The CDR3 is made up of 13 amino acids. V was cut by 2 bases and J by 1 base, with 6 bases left in between. CDR3 region: CASSLRGSYEQYF. CDR3 nucleotides: TGTGCCAGCAGCTTACGGGGGTCCTACGAGCAGTACTTC.

The genes are TRBV5-6 and TRBJ2-7; D is unclear. The CDR3 spans 13 residues. V was shortened by 4 bases and J by 4 bases, with 12 bases between the two germline ends. Germline lookup yields CDR1 SGHDT and CDR2 YYEEEE. CDR3 coding DNA: TGTGCCAGCAGCCTGGGTTCAGGTTACGAGCAGTACTTC. Protein sequence: CASSLGSGYEQYF.

The CDR3 loop is CAWMGMNYEQYF. In DNA form, the CDR3 reads TGTGCCTGGATGGGGATGAACTACGAGCAGTACTTC. This chain joins TRBV30 and TRBJ2-7; no clear D. V was cut by 4 bases and J by 3 bases, with 10 bases left in between. CDR1 GTSNPN and CDR2 SVGIG come from the germline V gene (reference sequence). The CDR3 totals 12 residues.

J is TRBJ1-5 and V is TRBV2; TRBD1 aligns across 8 bases. Per germline, CDR1 SNHLY and CDR2 FYNNEI. The CDR3 consists of 15 residues. Losses at the gene ends were 5 bases for V and 6 bases for J; bases not matched to a gene: 9. The CDR3 loop reads CASSPHLTGVQPQHF. The CDR3 nucleotides are TGTGCCAGCAGTCCCCATTTGACAGGGGTTCAGCCCCAGCATTTT. Using reference TRBV2 and TRBJ1-5 for the parts outside the CDR3, the full variable domain is EPEVTQTPSHQVTQMGQEVILRCVPISNHLYFYWYRQILGQKVEFLVSFYNNEISEKSEIFDDQFSVERPDGSNFTLKIRSTKLEDSAMYFCASSPHLTGVQPQHFGDGTRLSIL.

This clone was seen once. The CDR3 loop is CAWSVGDRGNSPLHF. The DNA of the CDR3 is TGTGCCTGGAGTGTAGGGGACAGGGGGAATTCACCCCTCCACTTT. The chain joins TRBV30 to TRBJ1-6; 11 nucleotides line up with TRBD1. The CDR3 spans 15 residues. The germline V gene encodes CDR1 GTSNPN and CDR2 SVGIG (reference sequence). J gave up 7 bases and V 0 bases, and 2 bases lay outside the gene matches.